This record covers a single TCR beta chain. Its cognate antigen is unknown. This entry is derived from a study of T cell clones after liver transplantation. CDR1 and CDR2 from the germline V gene are SGHTA and FQGNSA. V dropped 7 bases and J dropped 8; count of bases not matched to a gene: 15. This CDR3 has 16 residues. Data came from immunoSEQ multiplex PCR; TCRdb stores just in-frame clones and leaves some out. The sample lists about 22,000 clones, more than 65% occurring once. Study conclusions and caveats: Graft donor-reactive T cells possibly entered the graft instead of undergoing deletion.

The rearrangement joins TRBV7-2 to TRBJ2-3; TRBD2 matches 10 bases. This receptor was taken from a human donor who received a liver transplant. The input for sequencing was CD4+ T cells from blood, taken before liver transplant. The CDR3 spells CASTPPSGGAVATQYF. The CDR3 nucleotides read TGTGCCAGCACCCCGCCCAGCGGGGGGGCGGTGGCTACGCAGTATTTT.